Listed below are T cell receptor beta chains from one sample, sequenced in a study of OX40 agonist ivuxolimab in advanced cancers. The protocol was immunoSEQ multiplex PCR, while the TCRdb copy is restricted to in-frame clones and leaves out a portion. Altogether 91,000 or so clones are present, roughly 94% being singletons, with the ten largest covering about 0.17%. Here the sequenced sample was CD4+ or CD8+ T cells sorted from blood, taken in a trial of the OX40 agonist ivuxolimab. These receptors were obtained from an adult with an advanced solid tumor such as melanoma, head and neck, liver or kidney cancer. Each CDR3 is given with its conserved first and last residue.

len	j_gene	v_gene	CDR3aa
14	TRBJ1-6	TRBV5-1	CASGFSNLQSPLHF
15	TRBJ1-5	TRBV18	CASSPGQGNNQPQHF
15	TRBJ2-3	TRBV28	CASSRRQISTDTQYF
15	TRBJ1-5	TRBV12-5	CASGPPGGSNQPQHF
14	TRBJ1-2	TRBV14	CASSQGGSPYGYTF
16	TRBJ2-3	TRBV4-2	CASSHPGLAGDDTQYF
16	TRBJ1-3	TRBV7-9	CASSLAYRGYGNTIYF
14	TRBJ1-2	TRBV5-1	CASSYRGGRDGYTF
15	TRBJ1-1	TRBV5-6	CASSYWTVGNTEAFF
17	TRBJ2-5	TRBV29-1	CSVESRGGEGTSETQYF
11	TRBJ1-1	TRBV30	CAWSWNTEAFF
20	TRBJ2-7	TRBV12-5	CASPRGGWGSSSARYYEQYF